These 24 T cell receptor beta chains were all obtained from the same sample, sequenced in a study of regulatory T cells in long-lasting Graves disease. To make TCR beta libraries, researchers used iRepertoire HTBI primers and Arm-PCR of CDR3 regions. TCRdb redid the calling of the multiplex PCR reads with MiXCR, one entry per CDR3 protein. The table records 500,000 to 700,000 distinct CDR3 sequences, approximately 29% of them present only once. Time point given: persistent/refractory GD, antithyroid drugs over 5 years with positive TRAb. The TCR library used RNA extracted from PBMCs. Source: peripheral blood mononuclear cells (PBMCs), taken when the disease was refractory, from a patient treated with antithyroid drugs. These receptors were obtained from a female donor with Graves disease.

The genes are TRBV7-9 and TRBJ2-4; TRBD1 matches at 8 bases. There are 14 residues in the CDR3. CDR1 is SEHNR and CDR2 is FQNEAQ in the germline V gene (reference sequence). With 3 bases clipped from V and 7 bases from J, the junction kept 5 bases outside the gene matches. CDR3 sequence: CASSFGQGTNIQYF. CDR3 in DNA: TGTGCCAGCAGCTTCGGACAGGGAACGAACATTCAGTACTTC.

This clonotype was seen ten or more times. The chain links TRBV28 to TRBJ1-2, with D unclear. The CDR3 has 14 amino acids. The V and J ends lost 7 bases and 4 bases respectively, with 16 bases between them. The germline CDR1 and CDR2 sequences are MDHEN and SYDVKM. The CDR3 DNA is TGTGCCAGCACCACGGCCCTAAGCGGCTATGGCTACACCTTC. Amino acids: CASTTALSGYGYTF.

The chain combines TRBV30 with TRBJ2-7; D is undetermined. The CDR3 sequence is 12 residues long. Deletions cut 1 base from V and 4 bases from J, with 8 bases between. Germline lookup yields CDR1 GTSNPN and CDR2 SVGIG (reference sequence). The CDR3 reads CAWSGVMYEQYF. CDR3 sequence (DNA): TGTGCCTGGAGTGGAGTTATGTACGAGCAGTACTTC. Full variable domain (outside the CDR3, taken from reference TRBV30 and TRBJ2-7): SQTIHQWPATLVQPVGSPLSLECTVEGTSNPNLYWYRQAAGRGLQLLFYSVGIGQISSEVPQNLSASRPQDRQFILSSKKLLLSDSGFYLCAWSGVMYEQYFGPGTRLTVT.

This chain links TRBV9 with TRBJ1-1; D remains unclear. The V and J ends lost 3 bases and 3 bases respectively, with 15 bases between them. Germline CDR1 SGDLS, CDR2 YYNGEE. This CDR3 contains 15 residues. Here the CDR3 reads CASSARRAEDTEAFF. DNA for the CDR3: TGTGCCAGCAGCGCCAGACGGGCGGAGGACACTGAAGCTTTCTTT.

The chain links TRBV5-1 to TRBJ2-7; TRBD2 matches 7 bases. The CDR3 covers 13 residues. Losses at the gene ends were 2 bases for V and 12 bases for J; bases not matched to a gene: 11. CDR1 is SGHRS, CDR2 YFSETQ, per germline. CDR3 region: CASSLGLDQAAYF. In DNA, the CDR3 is TGCGCCAGCAGCTTAGGACTAGATCAAGCGGCGTACTTC.

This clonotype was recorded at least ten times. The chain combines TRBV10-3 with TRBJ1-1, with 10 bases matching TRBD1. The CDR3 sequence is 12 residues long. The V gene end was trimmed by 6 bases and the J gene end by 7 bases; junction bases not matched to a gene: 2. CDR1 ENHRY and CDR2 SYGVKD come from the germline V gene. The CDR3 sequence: CAISRTGGEAFF. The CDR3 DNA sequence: TGTGCCATCAGCCGGACAGGGGGTGAAGCTTTCTTT.

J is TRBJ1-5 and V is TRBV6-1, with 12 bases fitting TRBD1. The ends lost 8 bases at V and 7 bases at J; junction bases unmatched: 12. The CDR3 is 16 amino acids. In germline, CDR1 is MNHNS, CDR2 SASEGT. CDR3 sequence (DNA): TGTGCCAGCGGCCAATTGGGGACAGGGGGCCACCAGCCCCAGCATTTT. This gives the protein CASGQLGTGGHQPQHF.

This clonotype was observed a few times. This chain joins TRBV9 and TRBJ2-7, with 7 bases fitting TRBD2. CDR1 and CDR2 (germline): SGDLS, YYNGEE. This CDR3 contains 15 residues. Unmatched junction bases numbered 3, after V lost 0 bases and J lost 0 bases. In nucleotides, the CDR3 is TGTGCCAGCAGCGTAGCCGCGGGAGTCTCCTACGAGCAGTACTTC. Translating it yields CASSVAAGVSYEQYF.

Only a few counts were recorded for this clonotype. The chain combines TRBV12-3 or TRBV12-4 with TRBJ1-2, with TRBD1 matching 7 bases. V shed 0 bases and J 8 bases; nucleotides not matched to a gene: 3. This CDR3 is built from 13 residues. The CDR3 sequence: CASSLAGQWGYTF. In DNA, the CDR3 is TGTGCCAGCAGTTTAGCGGGACAGTGGGGCTACACCTTC.

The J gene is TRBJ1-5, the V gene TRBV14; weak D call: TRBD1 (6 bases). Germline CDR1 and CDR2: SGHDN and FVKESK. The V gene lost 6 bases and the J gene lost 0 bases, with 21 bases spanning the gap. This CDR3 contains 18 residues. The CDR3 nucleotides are TGTGCCAGCAGTCGTAGGGGGAGTGGGTATTATAGCAATCAGCCCCAGCATTTT. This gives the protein CASSRRGSGYYSNQPQHF.

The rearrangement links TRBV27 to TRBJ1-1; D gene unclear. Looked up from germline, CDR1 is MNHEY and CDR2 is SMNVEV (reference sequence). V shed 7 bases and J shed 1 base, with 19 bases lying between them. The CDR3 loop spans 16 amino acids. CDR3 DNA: TGTGCCAGCATGTCCTCTTCCGGCAGGCCGAACACTGAAGCTTTCTTT. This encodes CASMSSSGRPNTEAFF.

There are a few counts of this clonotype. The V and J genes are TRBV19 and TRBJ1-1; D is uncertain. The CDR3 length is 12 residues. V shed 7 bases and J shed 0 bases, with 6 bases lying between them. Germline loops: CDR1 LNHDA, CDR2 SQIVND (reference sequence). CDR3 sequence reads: CASTSLNTEAFF. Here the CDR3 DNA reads TGTGCCAGTACCTCATTGAACACTGAAGCTTTCTTT.

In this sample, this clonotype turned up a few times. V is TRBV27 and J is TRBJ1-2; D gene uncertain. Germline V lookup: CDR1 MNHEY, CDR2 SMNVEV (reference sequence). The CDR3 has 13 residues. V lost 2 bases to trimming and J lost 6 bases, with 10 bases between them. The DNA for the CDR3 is TGTGCCAGCAGTTTACCGGACTTGGATGGCTACACCTTC. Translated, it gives CASSLPDLDGYTF.

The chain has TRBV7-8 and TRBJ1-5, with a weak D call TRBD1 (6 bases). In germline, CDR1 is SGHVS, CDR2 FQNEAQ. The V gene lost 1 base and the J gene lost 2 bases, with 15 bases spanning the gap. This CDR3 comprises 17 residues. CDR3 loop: CASSLDILGAGNQPQHF. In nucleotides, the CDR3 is TGTGCCAGCAGCTTAGATATATTGGGGGCTGGCAATCAGCCCCAGCATTTT.

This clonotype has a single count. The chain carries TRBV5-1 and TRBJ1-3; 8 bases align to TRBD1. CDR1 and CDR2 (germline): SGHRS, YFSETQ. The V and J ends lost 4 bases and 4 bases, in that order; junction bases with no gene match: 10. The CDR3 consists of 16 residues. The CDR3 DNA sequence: TGCGCCAGCAGCCCAGACCTTAGGACAGGGGGAAACACCATATATTTT. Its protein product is CASSPDLRTGGNTIYF.

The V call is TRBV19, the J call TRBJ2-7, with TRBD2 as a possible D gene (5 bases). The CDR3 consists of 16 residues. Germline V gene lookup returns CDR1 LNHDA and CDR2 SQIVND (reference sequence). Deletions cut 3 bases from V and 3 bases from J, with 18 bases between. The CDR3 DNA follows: TGTGCCAGTAGTATCCGAATCAAGGGAGAACTCTACGAGCAGTACTTC. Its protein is CASSIRIKGELYEQYF.

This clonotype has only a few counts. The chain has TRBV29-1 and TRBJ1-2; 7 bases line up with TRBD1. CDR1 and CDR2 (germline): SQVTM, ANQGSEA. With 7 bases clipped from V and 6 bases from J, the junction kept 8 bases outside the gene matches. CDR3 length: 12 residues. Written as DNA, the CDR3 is TGCAGCGGCAATTCCGGGACAGATGGCTACACCTTC. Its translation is CSGNSGTDGYTF.

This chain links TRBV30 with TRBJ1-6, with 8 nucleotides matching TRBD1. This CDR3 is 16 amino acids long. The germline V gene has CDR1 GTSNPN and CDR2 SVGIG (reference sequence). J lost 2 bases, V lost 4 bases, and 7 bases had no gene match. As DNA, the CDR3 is TGTGCCTGGACTAACAGGGGGAGCGCCTATAATTCACCCCTCCACTTT. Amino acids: CAWTNRGSAYNSPLHF.

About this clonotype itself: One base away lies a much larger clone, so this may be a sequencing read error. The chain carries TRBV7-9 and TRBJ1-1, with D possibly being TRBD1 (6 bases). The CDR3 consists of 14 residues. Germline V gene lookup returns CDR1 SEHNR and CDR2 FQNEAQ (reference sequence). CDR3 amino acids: CASSLQGRDTEALF. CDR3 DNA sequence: TGTGCCAGCAGTCTACAGGGTAGGGACACTGAAGCTCTCTTT.

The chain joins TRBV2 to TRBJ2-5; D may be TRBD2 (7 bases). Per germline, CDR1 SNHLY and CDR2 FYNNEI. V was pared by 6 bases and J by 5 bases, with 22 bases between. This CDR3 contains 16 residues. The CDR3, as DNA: TGTGCCAGCAGCCCCCTCCTGGGGGGCGGGAGTGAGACCCAGTACTTC. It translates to CASSPLLGGGSETQYF.

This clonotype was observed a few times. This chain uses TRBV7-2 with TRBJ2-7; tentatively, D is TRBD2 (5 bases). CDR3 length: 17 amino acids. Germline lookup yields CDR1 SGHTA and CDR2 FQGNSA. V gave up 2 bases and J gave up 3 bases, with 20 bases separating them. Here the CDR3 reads CASSLSGSGRGVYEQYF. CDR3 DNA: TGTGCCAGCAGCTTATCAGGCAGCGGACGGGGAGTCTACGAGCAGTACTTC. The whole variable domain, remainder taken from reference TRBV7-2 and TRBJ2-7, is GAGVSQSPSNKVTEKGKDVELRCDPISGHTALYWYRQSLGQGLEFLIYFQGNSAPDKSGLPSDRFSAERTGGSVSTLTIQRTQQEDSAVYLCASSLSGSGRGVYEQYFGPGTRLTVT.

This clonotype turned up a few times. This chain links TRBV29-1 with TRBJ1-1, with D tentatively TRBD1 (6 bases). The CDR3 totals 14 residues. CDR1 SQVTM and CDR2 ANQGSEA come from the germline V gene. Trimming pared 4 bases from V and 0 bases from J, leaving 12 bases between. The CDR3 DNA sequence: TGCAGCGTTGGTCAGGGGCTCATGAACACTGAAGCTTTCTTT. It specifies CSVGQGLMNTEAFF.

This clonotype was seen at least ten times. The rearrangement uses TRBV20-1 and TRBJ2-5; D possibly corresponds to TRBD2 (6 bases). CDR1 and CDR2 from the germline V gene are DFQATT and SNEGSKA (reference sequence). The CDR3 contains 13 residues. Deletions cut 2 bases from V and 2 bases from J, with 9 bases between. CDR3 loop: CSARRLGQETQYF. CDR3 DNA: TGCAGTGCTAGACGACTAGGACAAGAGACCCAGTACTTC.

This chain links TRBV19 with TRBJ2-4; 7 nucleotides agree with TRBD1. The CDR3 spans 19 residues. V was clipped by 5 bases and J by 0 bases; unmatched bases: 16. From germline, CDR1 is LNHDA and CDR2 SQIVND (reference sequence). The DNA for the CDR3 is TGTGCCAGTAGTCTGCCGGGACAGCTAAGACGGATAGCCAAAAACATTCAGTACTTC. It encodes CASSLPGQLRRIAKNIQYF.